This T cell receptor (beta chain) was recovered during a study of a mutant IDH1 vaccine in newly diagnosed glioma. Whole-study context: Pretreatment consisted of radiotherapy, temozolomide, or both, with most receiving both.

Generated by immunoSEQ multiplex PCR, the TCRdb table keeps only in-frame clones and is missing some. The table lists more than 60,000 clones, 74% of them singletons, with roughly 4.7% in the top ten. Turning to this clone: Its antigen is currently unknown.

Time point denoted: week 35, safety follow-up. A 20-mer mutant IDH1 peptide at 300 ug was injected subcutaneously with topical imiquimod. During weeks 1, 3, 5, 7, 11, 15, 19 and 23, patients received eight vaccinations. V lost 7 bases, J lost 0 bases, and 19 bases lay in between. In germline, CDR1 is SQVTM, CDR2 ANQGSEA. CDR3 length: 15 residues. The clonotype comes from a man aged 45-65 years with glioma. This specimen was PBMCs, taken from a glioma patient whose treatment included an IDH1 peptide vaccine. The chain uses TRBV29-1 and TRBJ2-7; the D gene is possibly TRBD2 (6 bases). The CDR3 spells CSAAELRGLSYEQYF. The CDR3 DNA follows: TGCAGCGCGGCAGAACTGAGGGGACTCTCCTACGAGCAGTACTTC.